This T cell receptor beta chain was identified in a study of spatial heterogeneity in lung cancer. TCRdb re-called the 5' RACE reads through MiXCR, storing one row per CDR3 protein. The sample shows roughly 80,000 distinct CDR3 sequences, about 8.5% of them seen only once. Regarding time point: sample taken at primary tumor resection. The germline V gene has CDR1 SGDLS and CDR2 YYNGEE. Trimming cost V 3 bases and J 4 bases, with 14 bases left between them. The CDR3 spans 15 residues. This clonotype was recorded at least ten times. The material was PBMCs, obtained at surgery. The sequence came from a male donor with early-stage non-small cell lung cancer. V is TRBV9 and J is TRBJ1-3, with unresolved D. CDR3 DNA sequence: TGTGCCAGCAGCGGCCTTCCCGAGGCCGGAAACACCATATATTTT. Translation: CASSGLPEAGNTIYF. The variable domain in full, with the rest retrieved from reference TRBV9 and TRBJ1-3, is DSGVTQTPKHLITATGQRVTLRCSPRSGDLSVYWYQQSLDQGLQFLIQYYNGEERAKGNILERFSAQQFPDLHSELNLSSLELGDSALYFCASSGLPEAGNTIYFGEGSWLTVV.